The 29 T cell receptor beta chains listed next were all sequenced from one sample in a study of T-cell reconstitution after alpha-beta-depleted transplantation in children. Preparation of the TCRbeta library was carried out with unique molecular identifiers. TCRdb used MiXCR to reprocess the PCR reads, holding one entry per CDR3 protein. The table lists 330,000 or so distinct CDR3 sequences, 10% of them singletons. Sequencing used PBMCs, obtained before TCRalphabeta/CD19-depleted stem cell transplant. The receptors shown here come from a boy in the first two years of life with acute myeloid leukemia, due to receive a stem cell transplant.

This clonotype was picked up many times. V and J are TRBV7-9 and TRBJ2-7; D may match TRBD1 or TRBD2 (5 bases each). In germline, CDR1 is SEHNR, CDR2 FQNEAQ (reference sequence). Trimming shortened V by 2 bases and J by 4 bases, and 15 bases separated the two germline ends. This CDR3 contains 15 residues. CDR3: CASSLKSGRQYEQYF. The CDR3 DNA is TGTGCCAGCAGCTTAAAATCGGGGAGACAGTACGAGCAGTACTTC.

This clonotype occurred a few times. The genes are TRBV20-1 and TRBJ2-7, with D possibly TRBD2 on 6 matching bases. Per germline, CDR1 DFQATT and CDR2 SNEGSKA (reference sequence). The CDR3 is made up of 15 amino acids. V dropped 2 bases and J dropped 0 bases, with 14 bases sitting between them. The CDR3 DNA reads as TGCAGTGCTAGACGCAGGAGGGAGGCCTCCTACGAGCAGTACTTC. This sequence encodes CSARRRREASYEQYF.

This clonotype was seen at least ten times. The gene calls are TRBV12-3 or TRBV12-4 and TRBJ2-1, with 8 nucleotides matching TRBD1. The CDR3 length is 18 residues. Unmatched junction bases numbered 12, after V lost 5 bases and J lost 0 bases. The CDR3, as DNA: TGTGCCAGCAGTGTTATATGGGACAGGTCAAGCTCCTACAATGAGCAGTTCTTC. Protein product: CASSVIWDRSSSYNEQFF.

This clonotype was counted at least ten times. The gene calls are TRBV5-6 and TRBJ2-5; either TRBD1 or TRBD2 may supply D (6 bases each). In germline, CDR1 is SGHDT, CDR2 YYEEEE. The CDR3 is 13 amino acids. Trimming removed 0 bases from V and 7 bases from J, with 10 bases in between. The chain's CDR3 is CASSLAGGATQYF. In nucleotides, the CDR3 is TGTGCCAGCAGCTTGGCCGGGGGCGCGACCCAGTACTTC.

This clonotype has ten or more counts. The chain couples TRBV6-5 to TRBJ1-5; unclear D gene. Per the germline V gene, CDR1 is MNHEY and CDR2 is SVGAGI. The length of the CDR3 is 14 residues. Trimming took off 0 bases at V and 7 bases at J, with 10 bases between the two ends. The chain's CDR3 is CASSYSVQGQPQHF. In DNA form, the CDR3 reads TGTGCCAGCAGTTACTCGGTCCAAGGGCAGCCCCAGCATTTT.

There are many counts of this clonotype. V and J are TRBV27 and TRBJ2-5, with unresolved D. V lost 3 bases and J lost 0, with 8 bases in between. CDR3 length equals 14 residues. Germline assignment: CDR1 MNHEY and CDR2 SMNVEV (reference sequence). DNA for the CDR3: TGTGCCAGCAGTTTTAATGGGGACCAAGAGACCCAGTACTTC. Residues: CASSFNGDQETQYF.

This clonotype was recorded many times. The V gene is TRBV25-1, the J gene TRBJ2-7; TRBD2 might be the D (6 bases). V was cut by 4 bases and J by 7 bases, with 11 bases left in between. This CDR3 is 12 amino acids long. Germline-derived CDR1 and CDR2 are MGHDK and SYGVNS. This chain's CDR3 is CASSGGDLEQYF. The CDR3, as DNA: TGTGCCAGCAGTGGGGGGGATCTTGAGCAGTACTTC.

This clonotype appeared many times. The V call is TRBV28, the J call TRBJ2-5; a possible D gene is TRBD2 (5 bases). The CDR3 loop spans 15 amino acids. The V gene's germline CDR1 is MDHEN and CDR2 SYDVKM. The V gene lost 2 bases and the J gene lost 4 bases, with 14 bases spanning the gap. In DNA, the CDR3 is TGTGCCAGCAGTTTAGGTCGGGGTTCCGCAGAGACCCAGTACTTC. This sequence encodes CASSLGRGSAETQYF.

Here the CDR3 DNA reads TGCAGTGCTAGAATGGGGCTCGGCACTGAAGCTTTCTTT. Translating it yields CSARMGLGTEAFF. The chain has TRBV20-1 and TRBJ1-1, with a possible D match to TRBD1 (5 bases). In germline, CDR1 is DFQATT, CDR2 SNEGSKA (reference sequence). Deletions cut 2 bases from V and 4 bases from J, with 11 bases between. CDR3 length: 13 amino acids.

This clonotype was seen many times. This rearrangement joins TRBV7-2 to TRBJ2-5; 13 bases map to TRBD2. V dropped 5 bases and J dropped 5; count of bases not matched to a gene: 8. CDR1 SGHTA and CDR2 FQGNSA come from the germline V gene. This CDR3 region has 16 residues. The CDR3 coding sequence is TGTGCCAGCAGCCGGCGGACTAGCGGGGGTGGGGAGACCCAGTACTTC. This codes for CASSRRTSGGGETQYF. The full variable domain, its missing parts supplied by reference TRBV7-2 and TRBJ2-5, is GAGVSQSPSNKVTEKGKDVELRCDPISGHTALYWYRQSLGQGLEFLIYFQGNSAPDKSGLPSDRFSAERTGGSVSTLTIQRTQQEDSAVYLCASSRRTSGGGETQYFGPGTRLLVL.

At least ten counts were recorded for this clonotype. J is TRBJ2-4 and V is TRBV24-1; D is undetermined. Between the trimmed V and J ends, which lost 2 bases and 1 base, there was a span of 8 bases. CDR3 length equals 15 residues. CDR1 is KGHDR and CDR2 is SFDVKD in the germline V gene. As DNA, the CDR3 is TGTGCCACCAGTGATTCCTGGGCGGCCAAAAACATTCAGTACTTC. Encoded protein: CATSDSWAAKNIQYF.

This clonotype was detected ten times or more. V gene TRBV9 combines with J gene TRBJ2-1; possibly TRBD2 for D (6 bases). Per germline, CDR1 SGDLS and CDR2 YYNGEE. V shed 2 bases and J shed 3 bases, with 12 bases lying between them. This CDR3 is built from 15 residues. The chain's CDR3 is CASSVAGTVYNEQFF. CDR3 sequence (DNA): TGTGCCAGCAGCGTCGCCGGGACTGTCTACAATGAGCAGTTCTTC.

This clonotype was seen ten or more times. The chain carries TRBV6-1 and TRBJ2-3; perhaps TRBD2 as D (5 bases). The CDR3 is made up of 14 amino acids. Germline loops: CDR1 MNHNS, CDR2 SASEGT. Trimming took 6 bases from V and 0 from J, leaving 10 bases between them. The CDR3 sequence: CASSPRVSTDTQYF. CDR3 coding DNA: TGTGCCAGCAGCCCGAGGGTCAGCACAGATACGCAGTATTTT.

A few counts support this clonotype. This chain's CDR3 is CASSQEPGGALEQYF. The CDR3 bases are TGTGCCAGCAGCCAAGAGCCCGGGGGGGCCCTTGAGCAGTACTTC. The chain carries TRBV4-2 and TRBJ2-7; 8 bases fit TRBD2. The V gene end was trimmed by 0 bases and the J gene end by 7 bases; junction bases not matched to a gene: 8. The CDR3 runs 15 residues. Germline V lookup: CDR1 LGHNA, CDR2 YNFKEQ.

This clonotype was seen many times. The chain carries TRBV12-3 or TRBV12-4 and TRBJ2-7, with 7 positions matching TRBD2. The CDR3 has 14 amino acids. After removal of 3 bases from V and 7 bases from J, the junction contained 9 bases not matched to a gene. In DNA, the CDR3 is TGTGCCAGCAGTTTCCGAGGGAGGGGCCTGGAGCAGTACTTC. This sequence encodes CASSFRGRGLEQYF.

This clonotype was detected many times. The chain joins TRBV7-9 to TRBJ2-6; D not certain. Germline lookup yields CDR1 SEHNR and CDR2 FQNEAQ (reference sequence). The CDR3 runs to 15 residues. The V gene lost 5 bases and the J gene lost 0 bases, with 8 bases spanning the gap. In DNA form, the CDR3 reads TGTGCCAGCAGCCATACAGACTCTGGGGCCAACGTCCTGACTTTC. Amino acids: CASSHTDSGANVLTF. The whole variable domain, filled in from reference TRBV7-9 and TRBJ2-6, reads DTGVSQNPRHKITKRGQNVTFRCDPISEHNRLYWYRQTLGQGPEFLTYFQNEAQLEKSRLLSDRFSAERPKGSFSTLEIQRTEQGDSAMYLCASSHTDSGANVLTFGAGSRLTVL.

This clonotype was picked up a small number of times. This chain uses TRBV9 with TRBJ2-1; no reliable D call. CDR3 size: 15 residues. Germline-derived CDR1 and CDR2 are SGDLS and YYNGEE. The V end lost 0 bases, the J end lost 2 bases, and 9 bases lay between the germline ends. The CDR3 DNA reads TGTGCCAGCAGCGTAGATGTCGGCGCCTACAATGAGCAGTTCTTC. It encodes CASSVDVGAYNEQFF.

This clonotype has a count of ten or more. The V gene is TRBV29-1, the J gene TRBJ1-2; D gene ambiguous. Trimming stripped 4 bases from V and 1 base from J, with 7 bases between. Germline-derived CDR1 and CDR2 are SQVTM and ANQGSEA. The CDR3 has 12 amino acids. The CDR3 region is CSVAGHNYGYTF. Written as DNA, the CDR3 is TGCAGCGTTGCCGGGCATAACTATGGCTACACCTTC.

Only a few counts were recorded for this clonotype. V gene TRBV2 combines with J gene TRBJ1-5; 7 bases are a match to TRBD1. Losses at the gene ends were 6 bases for V and 7 bases for J; bases not matched to a gene: 9. Germline CDR1 is SNHLY and CDR2 is FYNNEI. The CDR3 sequence is 14 residues long. CDR3 nucleotides: TGTGCCAGCAGCGAACAGGGGATGGGCCAGCCCCAGCATTTT. As protein: CASSEQGMGQPQHF.

V usage is TRBV29-1 and J usage is TRBJ2-2; 8 nucleotides agree with TRBD2. Germline-derived CDR1 and CDR2 are SQVTM and ANQGSEA. The CDR3 runs 18 residues. The V and J ends lost 7 bases and 2 bases, in that order; junction bases with no gene match: 18. CDR3 protein: CSALGSGRAHLNTGELFF. CDR3 sequence (DNA): TGCAGCGCCCTTGGGTCCGGGAGGGCCCATTTAAACACCGGGGAGCTGTTTTTT.

With respect to this clonotype: One base away lies a much larger clone, so this may be a sequencing read error. The CDR3 carries no conserved terminal phenylalanine or tryptophan, so it likely arises from a read error. The chain recombines TRBV7-2 with TRBJ2-7; D ambiguous. This CDR3 is 14 amino acids long. Germline CDR1 is SGHTA and CDR2 is FQGNSA. V dropped 0 bases and J dropped 0 bases, with 6 bases sitting between them. The DNA of the CDR3 is TGTGCCAGCAGCTTAGCCTATTCCTCCTACGAGCAGTACTCC. Its translation: CASSLAYSSYEQYS.

With respect to this clonotype: This may be a read error: a much more frequent sequence differs by one nucleotide. This sequence joins TRBV3-1 and TRBJ2-7, with a weak D call TRBD1 (5 bases). V was cut by 5 bases and J by 3 bases, with 14 bases left in between. Per germline, CDR1 LGHDT and CDR2 YNNKEL (reference sequence). The CDR3 consists of 14 residues. The CDR3 bases are TGTGCCAGCAGCTTCGGCAGGGCAGGCTACGAGCAGTACTTC. This encodes CASSFGRAGYEQYF.

The chain joins TRBV7-6 to TRBJ2-1; D uncertain. Germline V gives CDR1 SGHVS, CDR2 FNYEAQ. The CDR3 consists of 13 residues. V lost 0 bases to trimming and J lost 8 bases, with 8 bases between them. This chain's CDR3 is CASSLALFDEQFF. CDR3 bases: TGTGCCAGCAGCTTAGCCCTATTCGATGAGCAGTTCTTC.

This clonotype was counted many times. V gene TRBV5-6 combines with J gene TRBJ2-7; 9 nucleotides line up with TRBD1. V gave up 4 bases and J gave up 4 bases; unmatched junction bases: 9. CDR1 SGHDT and CDR2 YYEEEE come from the germline V gene. The CDR3 consists of 15 residues. CDR3 in DNA: TGTGCCAGCAGCCCAACCGGGACAGGGACTTACGAGCAGTACTTC. Amino acid sequence: CASSPTGTGTYEQYF. The full variable domain, completed using reference TRBV5-6 and TRBJ2-7, is DAGVTQSPTHLIKTRGQQVTLRCSPKSGHDTVSWYQQALGQGPQFIFQYYEEEERQRGNFPDRFSGHQFPNYSSELNVNALLLGDSALYLCASSPTGTGTYEQYFGPGTRLTVT.

This chain connects TRBV28 to TRBJ1-5; D is ambiguous. The germline CDR1 and CDR2 sequences are MDHEN and SYDVKM. This CDR3 has 15 residues. Trimming took off 3 bases at V and 0 bases at J, with 9 bases between the two ends. DNA of the CDR3: TGTGCCAGCAGTTTGTCACGGTCTAGCAATCAGCCCCAGCATTTT. Translating it yields CASSLSRSSNQPQHF.

The V call is TRBV7-8, the J call TRBJ2-7; 8 bases line up with TRBD2. Germline V gene lookup returns CDR1 SGHVS and CDR2 FQNEAQ. Trimming took 6 bases from V and 3 from J; bases not matched to a gene: 10. The CDR3 sequence is 15 residues long. The CDR3 DNA reads TGTGCCAGCAGTTTACCCAAGCGGGGGCACTACGAGCAGTACTTC. Encoded protein: CASSLPKRGHYEQYF.

Ten or more counts support this clonotype. The rearrangement joins TRBV18 to TRBJ2-7; TRBD1 is a possible D gene (7 bases). The CDR3 is made up of 12 amino acids. Germline V gives CDR1 KGHSH, CDR2 LQKENI. V was pared by 4 bases and J by 6 bases, with 10 bases between. In nucleotides, the CDR3 is TGTGCCAGCTCACACAGGGGAGGCGAGCAGTACTTC. This encodes CASSHRGGEQYF.

This clonotype was observed a handful of times. This chain links TRBV27 with TRBJ2-3, with TRBD2 matching over 7 bases. The CDR3 is made up of 18 amino acids. The V segment lost 4 bases and the J segment 0 bases; nucleotides outside the gene matches: 13. Germline V gene sequence: CDR1 MNHEY, CDR2 SMNVEV (reference sequence). CDR3 protein: CASSSSAGETPSTDTQYF. The CDR3, as DNA: TGTGCCAGCAGTTCCTCGGCGGGGGAGACTCCTAGCACAGATACGCAGTATTTT.

V and J are TRBV6-1 and TRBJ2-5; D is perhaps TRBD1 (6 bases). The V and J ends lost 2 bases and 1 base respectively, with 11 bases between them. The CDR3 is 15 residues long. The germline V gene encodes CDR1 MNHNS and CDR2 SASEGT. The CDR3 spells CASSEQPRGQETQYF. In DNA, the CDR3 is TGTGCCAGCAGTGAACAGCCCAGGGGCCAAGAGACCCAGTACTTC.